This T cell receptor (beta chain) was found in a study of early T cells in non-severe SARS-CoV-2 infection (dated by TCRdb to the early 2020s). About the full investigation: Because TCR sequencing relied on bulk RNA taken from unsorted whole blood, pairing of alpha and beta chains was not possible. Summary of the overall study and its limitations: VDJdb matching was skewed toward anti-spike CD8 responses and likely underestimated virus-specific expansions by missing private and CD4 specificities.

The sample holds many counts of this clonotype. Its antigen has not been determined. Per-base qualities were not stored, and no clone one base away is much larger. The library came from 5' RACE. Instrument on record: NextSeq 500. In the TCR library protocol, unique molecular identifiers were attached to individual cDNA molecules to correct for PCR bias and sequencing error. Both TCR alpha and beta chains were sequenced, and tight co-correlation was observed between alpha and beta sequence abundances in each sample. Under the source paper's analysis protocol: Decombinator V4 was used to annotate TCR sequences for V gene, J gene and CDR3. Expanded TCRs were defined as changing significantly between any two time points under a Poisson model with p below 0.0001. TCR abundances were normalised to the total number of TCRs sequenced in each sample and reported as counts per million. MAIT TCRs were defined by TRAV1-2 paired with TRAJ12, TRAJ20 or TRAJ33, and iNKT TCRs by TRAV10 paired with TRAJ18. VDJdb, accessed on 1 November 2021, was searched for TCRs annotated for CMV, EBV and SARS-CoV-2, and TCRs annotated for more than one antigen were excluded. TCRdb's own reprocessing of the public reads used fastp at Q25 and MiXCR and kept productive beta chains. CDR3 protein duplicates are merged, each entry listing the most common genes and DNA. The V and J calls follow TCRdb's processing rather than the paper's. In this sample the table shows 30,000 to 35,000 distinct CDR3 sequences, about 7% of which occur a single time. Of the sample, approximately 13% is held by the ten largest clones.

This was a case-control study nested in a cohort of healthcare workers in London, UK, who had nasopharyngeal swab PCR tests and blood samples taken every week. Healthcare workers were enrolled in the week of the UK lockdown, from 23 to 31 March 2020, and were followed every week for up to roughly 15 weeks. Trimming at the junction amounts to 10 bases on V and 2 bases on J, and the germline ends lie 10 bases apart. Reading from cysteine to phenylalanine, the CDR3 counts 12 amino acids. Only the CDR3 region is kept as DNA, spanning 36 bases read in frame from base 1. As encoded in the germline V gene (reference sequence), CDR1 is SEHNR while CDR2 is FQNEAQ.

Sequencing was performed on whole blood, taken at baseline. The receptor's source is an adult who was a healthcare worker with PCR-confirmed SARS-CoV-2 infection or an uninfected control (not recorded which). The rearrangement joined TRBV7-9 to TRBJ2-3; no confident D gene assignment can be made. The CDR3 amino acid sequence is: CATRQLTDTQYF. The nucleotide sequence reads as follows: TGTGCCACCCGTCAGCTCACAGATACGCAGTATTTT.